The next 5 T cell receptor beta chains were all read from a single sample in a study of blood T cells in healthy people across ages. For the second PCR, which ran for 7 to 11 cycles, a sample-barcoded 5' primer and a J-beta primer mix were used. A single record per CDR3 protein comes from TCRdb applying MiXCR to the 5' RACE reads. The data hold around 800,000 distinct CDR3 sequences, with approximately 65% observed a single time. The sample taken for sequencing was blood. The receptors derive from a man aged 30 to 39 in good health.

The rearrangement uses TRBV20-1 and TRBJ2-5; 13 positions match TRBD2. After removal of 6 bases from V and 4 bases from J, the junction contained 5 bases not matched to a gene. CDR3 length equals 14 residues. Germline lookup yields CDR1 DFQATT and CDR2 SNEGSKA (reference sequence). The CDR3 region is CSAGTSGAPETQYF. The CDR3 DNA reads as TGCAGTGCCGGGACTAGCGGGGCCCCAGAGACCCAGTACTTC.

V gene TRBV5-1 combines with J gene TRBJ2-5; 12 nucleotides line up with TRBD2. The CDR3 contains 16 residues. Per germline, CDR1 SGHRS and CDR2 YFSETQ. V shed 6 bases, J shed 2 bases, and the junction held 8 bases outside the gene matches. CDR3 protein: CASTLGLAGSQETQYF. The CDR3 nucleotides are TGCGCCAGCACCCTAGGACTAGCGGGGTCACAAGAGACCCAGTACTTC.

V is TRBV7-2 and J is TRBJ1-5, with a possible D match to TRBD1 (6 bases). CDR1 and CDR2 (germline): SGHTA, FQGNSA. The CDR3 totals 16 residues. V dropped 0 bases and J dropped 2 bases, with 11 bases sitting between them. The CDR3 sequence is CASSLAPAGGNQPQHF. The CDR3 region has the DNA TGTGCCAGCAGCTTAGCCCCCGCAGGGGGCAATCAGCCCCAGCATTTT.

As regards this clonotype: A read error may explain this, as a much larger clone is one base away. The rearrangement joins TRBV28 to TRBJ2-7; 7 nucleotides agree with TRBD1. The trim removed 5 bases at V and 5 bases at J, leaving 9 bases unmatched. Germline CDR1 and CDR2: MDHEN and SYDVKM. The CDR3 is made up of 14 amino acids. CDR3 in DNA: TGTGCCAGCAGTGCCTCGGACAGGCCCCACGAGCAGTACTTC. Translation: CASSASDRPHEQYF. Full variable domain (missing parts from reference TRBV28 and TRBJ2-7): DVKVTQSSRYLVKRTGEKVFLECVQDMDHENMFWYRQDPGLGLRLIYFSYDVKMKEKGDIPEGYSVSREKKERFSLILESASTNQTSMYLCASSASDRPHEQYFGPGTRLTVT.

This chain connects TRBV20-1 to TRBJ2-5, with 10 bases aligning to TRBD2. J lost 5 bases, V lost 3 bases, and 6 bases had no gene match. The CDR3 covers 14 residues. Germline assignment: CDR1 DFQATT and CDR2 SNEGSKA (reference sequence). The CDR3 DNA follows: TGCAGTGCTAGCTTTAGCGGGGGGAAGGAGACCCAGTACTTC. As protein: CSASFSGGKETQYF.